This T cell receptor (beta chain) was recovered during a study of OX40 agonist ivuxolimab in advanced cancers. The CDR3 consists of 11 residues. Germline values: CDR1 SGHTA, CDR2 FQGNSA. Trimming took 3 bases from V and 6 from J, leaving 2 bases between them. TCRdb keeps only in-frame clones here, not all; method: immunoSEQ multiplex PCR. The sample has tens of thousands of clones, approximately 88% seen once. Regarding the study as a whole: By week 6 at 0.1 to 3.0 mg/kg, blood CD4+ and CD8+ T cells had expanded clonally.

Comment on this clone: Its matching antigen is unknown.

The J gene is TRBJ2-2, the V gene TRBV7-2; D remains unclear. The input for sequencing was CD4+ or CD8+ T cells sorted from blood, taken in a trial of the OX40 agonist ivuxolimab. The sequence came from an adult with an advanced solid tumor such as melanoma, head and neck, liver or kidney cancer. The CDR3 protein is CASSLSGELFF. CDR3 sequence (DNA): TGTGCCAGCAGCTTGTCCGGGGAGCTGTTTTTT.